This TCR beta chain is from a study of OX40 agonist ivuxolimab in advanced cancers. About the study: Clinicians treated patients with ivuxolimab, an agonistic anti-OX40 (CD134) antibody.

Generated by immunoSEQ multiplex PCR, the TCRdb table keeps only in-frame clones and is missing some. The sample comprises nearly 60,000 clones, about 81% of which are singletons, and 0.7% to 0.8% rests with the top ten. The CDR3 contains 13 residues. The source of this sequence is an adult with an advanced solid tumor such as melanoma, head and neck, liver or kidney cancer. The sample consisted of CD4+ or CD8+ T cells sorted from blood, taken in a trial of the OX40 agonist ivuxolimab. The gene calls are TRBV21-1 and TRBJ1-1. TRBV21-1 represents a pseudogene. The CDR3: CASTPFKTTEAFF. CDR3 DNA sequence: TGTGCCAGCACGCCCTTCAAAACGACTGAAGCTTTCTTT.